This entry features one TCR beta chain sequence. This CDR3 is also generated by other DNA sequences in the sample. The naive CD8 fraction comprised CD45RO-negative cells positively selected for CCR7 and excluded terminally differentiated effector memory CD45RA+ cells. Donors comprised only Caucasian adults living in Nashville, Tennessee. This entry belongs to a study of shared clonotypes between healthy human individuals. CDR3 length: 13 residues. Trimming cost V 1 base and J 4 bases; bases outside gene matches: 1. CDR1 and CDR2 (germline): SGHKS, YYEKEE (reference sequence). Here immunoSEQ multiplex PCR was the method, and the copy in TCRdb shows in-frame clones only, minus some. Of approximately 2,000,000 clones listed, roughly 93% were seen once; the top ten hold around 1.7%.

The TCR was taken from a man aged 18 to 30 in good health. Some clones in this sample may be carry-over from other donors' samples. This chain uses TRBV5-5 with TRBJ1-1; TRBD1 matches at 7 bases. The specimen was naive CD8+ T cells from PBMCs. The chain's CDR3 is CASSLRGLTEAFF. The DNA of the CDR3 is TGTGCCAGCAGCTTGAGGGGGCTCACTGAAGCTTTCTTT.